The text below deals with one TCR beta chain. Its antigen remains unknown. UMI-tagged TRB cDNA libraries were built via 5' RACE. TCRdb re-called the 5' RACE reads; one entry per CDR3 protein, DNA not given. The listing contains 110,000 or so distinct CDR3 sequences. The source of the sample is a study of CXCR3-negative and CXCR3-positive naive CD8 T cells. A CD45RO-CCR7+CD27+CD95- profile was what naive CD8+ T cells displayed. General study points: Naive cells, whether CXCR3-negative or CXCR3-positive, had similar TRBV-TRBJ usage, while memory cells differed. CXCR3-positive naive cells carried more hydrophobic TRB CDR3s than CXCR3-negative naive cells did.

CDR3 length: 16 residues. The V gene's germline CDR1 is DFQATT and CDR2 SNEGSKA (reference sequence). Sample: naive CXCR3+ CD8+ T cells from blood. The subset is: CD45RO-CCR7+CD27+CD95- naive CD8+ T cells expressing CXCR3 (TNR3+). V is TRBV20-1 and J is TRBJ1-6. This clonotype originated in a human donor in good health. Some clones in this sample may be carry-over from other donors' samples. The chain's CDR3 is CSARDRGGTYNSPLHF.